This TCR beta chain originates from a study of glioma-infiltrating T cells. Germline V gives CDR1 SGHTA, CDR2 FQGNSA. The CDR3 spans 20 residues. V was clipped by 2 bases and J by 5 bases; unmatched bases: 15. Using RNA template, CDR3s of TCR alpha and beta were amplified with iRepertoire arm-PCR. Input was 100-400 ng of tissue mRNA or PBMC total RNA. A single record per CDR3 protein comes from TCRdb applying MiXCR to the multiplex PCR reads. The table includes approximately 190,000 distinct CDR3 sequences, 32% detected once. This receptor was obtained from a human donor with low-grade glioma or glioblastoma, undergoing nonglioma brain surgery, or in good health (not recorded which). This chain links TRBV7-2 with TRBJ2-3; TRBD2 matches at 14 bases. Input material: glioma tissue, nonneoplastic brain tissue, or PBMCs (not recorded which). The CDR3 here is CASSLSQTDRLAGGVDTQYF. The CDR3 DNA reads TGTGCCAGCAGCTTAAGCCAGACCGACCGACTAGCGGGAGGGGTAGATACGCAGTATTTT.